These T cell receptor beta chains were read from a single sample in a study of blood T cell repertoires in COVID-19. Some clones are missing from TCRdb's copy, which holds only in-frame ones; the method was immunoSEQ multiplex PCR. The sample yields approximately 14,000 clones, approximately 87% seen once. Sample: peripheral blood. The source of these receptors is a man aged 40-50 years with active or convalescent COVID-19. CDR3s include the opening cysteine and the closing phenylalanine or tryptophan. D genes are given only for firm matches. Size is omitted from some rows. Given values are once, few, many or a class for expanded clones.

clone_size	v_call	j_call	d_call	cdr3_length	cdr3_nt	cdr3_aa
NA	TRBV2	TRBJ2-2	TRBD1	15	TGTGCCAGCAGTGCCGGGACAGGGGGTCCCGGGGAGCTGTTTTTT	CASSAGTGGPGELFF
medium-sized	TRBV5-6	TRBJ2-2	TRBD2	16	TGTGCCAGCAGCCCTGTCGGGGGGGCGGGCACCGGGGAGCTGTTTTTT	CASSPVGGAGTGELFF
NA	TRBV7-6	TRBJ1-1	NA	15	TGTGCCAGCAGCTTAGAAGAGGGTAGAAACACTGAAGCTTTCTTT	CASSLEEGRNTEAFF
NA	TRBV7-9	TRBJ2-7	TRBD1	14	TGTGCCAGCAGCCCCCGGGACAGGTTTTACGAGCAGTACTTC	CASSPRDRFYEQYF
NA	TRBV28	TRBJ1-2	NA	15	TGTGCCAGCAGTCCTACCAGAGCGCCCTCCTATGGCTACACCTTC	CASSPTRAPSYGYTF
NA	TRBV6-6	TRBJ2-3	TRBD2	14	TGTGCCAGCAGGCGGACTAGCGGCACAGATACGCAGTATTTT	CASRRTSGTDTQYF
NA	TRBV11-3	TRBJ2-2	NA	15	TGTGCCAGCAGCCTAGATGGGGCCCTCGGCCGGGAGCTGTTTTTT	CASSLDGALGRELFF
NA	TRBV7-2	TRBJ2-3	NA	14	TGTGCCAGCAGCTTTGCCCTAGAGTCAGATACGCAGTATTTT	CASSFALESDTQYF
NA	TRBV29-1	TRBJ2-5	TRBD1	14	TGCAGCGTTGCCCCTTACAGGGGGTCAGAGACCCAGTACTTC	CSVAPYRGSETQYF
NA	TRBV29-1	TRBJ1-2	TRBD1	14	TGCAGCGTTTTGAGACAGGGGGCCCACTATGGCTACACCTTC	CSVLRQGAHYGYTF
NA	TRBV5-4	TRBJ1-2	NA	14	TGTGCCAGCAGCGCGCCGGACAGCCGGTATGGCTACACCTTC	CASSAPDSRYGYTF
NA	TRBV7-2	TRBJ2-3	TRBD1	15	TGTGCCAGCAGCTCCGGGACAGTAGTTACAGATACGCAGTATTTT	CASSSGTVVTDTQYF
NA	TRBV2	TRBJ2-1	TRBD2	14	TGTGCCAGCACAATGACTAGCGGGAACAATGAGCAGTTCTTC	CASTMTSGNNEQFF
few	TRBV27	TRBJ1-6	TRBD1	13	TGTGCCAGTCGGGACAGGGTGAATTCACCCCTCCACTTT	CASRDRVNSPLHF
NA	TRBV7-5	TRBJ1-3	NA	16	TGTGCCAGAAGCTTCAGGAGGGCAGGCTCCGGAAACACCATATATTTT	CARSFRRAGSGNTIYF
NA	TRBV5-4	TRBJ2-5	TRBD2	15	TGTGCCAGCAGTCCCGGCGGGGGGCTCAAAGAGACCCAGTACTTC	CASSPGGGLKETQYF
NA	TRBV28	TRBJ1-1	TRBD1	15	TGTGCCAGCAGTTCAGGGGGCAAGGTGAACACTGAAGCTTTCTTT	CASSSGGKVNTEAFF
NA	TRBV27	TRBJ2-7	TRBD1	14	TGTGCCAGCAGTTTCGACAGGGCCAAGGACGAGCAGTACTTC	CASSFDRAKDEQYF
NA	TRBV29-1	TRBJ2-3	TRBD2	15	TGCAGCGTTGACTCCGGACTAGCAAGGGCAGATACGCAGTATTTT	CSVDSGLARADTQYF
NA	TRBV27	TRBJ1-1	NA	12	TGTGCCAGCAGCTCGCCAAGCTCTGAAGCTTTCTTT	CASSSPSSEAFF
NA	TRBV5-1	TRBJ1-6	NA	17	TGCGCCAGCAGCTTGGCTCTGGCAGGTGGGTCGAATTCACCCCTCCACTTT	CASSLALAGGSNSPLHF
NA	TRBV9	TRBJ1-6	NA	14	TGTGCCAGCAGCGTAACAAAAGGGGGTTCACCCCTCCACTTT	CASSVTKGGSPLHF
few	TRBV27	TRBJ1-6	NA	14	TGTGCCAGCAGCAACACAGGTTTCAATTCACCCCTCCACTTT	CASSNTGFNSPLHF
once	TRBV7-3	TRBJ2-2	NA	16	TGTGCCAGCAGCTTAGGCCAGGCAGTGAACACCGGGGAGCTGTTTTTT	CASSLGQAVNTGELFF
NA	TRBV7-9	TRBJ2-3	TRBD1	14	TGTGCCAGCAGCCGACAGGGGGCTGGAGATACGCAGTATTTT	CASSRQGAGDTQYF
NA	TRBV7-2	TRBJ2-3	TRBD2	18	TGTGCCAGCAGCCAACTAGCGGGGGGACCGATTAGCACAGATACGCAGTATTTT	CASSQLAGGPISTDTQYF